This TCR beta chain was obtained from a study of cytomegalovirus exposure and HLA in healthy donors. CDR3 length: 15 amino acids. Trimming cost V 2 bases and J 4 bases; bases outside gene matches: 6. Germline CDR1 and CDR2: MDHEN and SYDVKM. It was with 60 Vbeta and 13 Jbeta primers that the PCR ran. The data were produced by immunoSEQ multiplex PCR, yet TCRdb's version contains in-frame clones alone and is incomplete. The sample has about 130,000 clones, over 60% seen once; the top ten hold 2%. This clone was counted a few times. The antigen is unknown. This CDR3 is also generated by other DNA sequences in the sample. Study-level results: Highly shared sequence variants in one cluster were likely a sequencing artifact. An apparent linkage of common viral pathogens to several of the most significant clusters emerged in a later analysis.

The sequence was obtained from a man aged 18 to 30 in good health and CMV-seronegative. What was sequenced was PBMCs. This chain uses TRBV28 with TRBJ2-7, with 9 bases fitting TRBD2. This CDR3 is CASSLAGGPSYEQYF. CDR3 coding DNA: TGTGCCAGCAGTTTAGCGGGAGGGCCCTCGTACGAGCAGTACTTC.